The 12 T cell receptor beta chains in this list originate from one sample, sequenced in a study of Ad26.COV2.S vaccination and SARS-CoV-2 variants. Generated by immunoSEQ multiplex PCR, the TCRdb table keeps only in-frame clones and is missing some. The top ten hold about 3.4% of the sample, which has roughly 380,000 clones, about nine tenths seen once. The treatment denotes: approximately 18 received Ad26.COV2.S at low or high dose, single or two shots; about 5 received placebo; per-sample allocation not given. The study sampled participants on day 63 after the first vaccine or placebo injection. The sample consisted of peripheral blood, taken in a trial of Ad26.COV2.S vaccine versus placebo. These receptors all come from a person between 18 and 65 years old who received the Ad26.COV2.S COVID-19 vaccine or a placebo.

About this clone: At one of its ends the junction is not consistent with the germline gene, which may arise from a read error. The chain employs TRBV25-1 and TRBJ2-7; 8 bases match TRBD2. The length of the CDR3 is 12 residues. Germline CDR1 is MGHDK and CDR2 is SYGVNS. In DNA, the CDR3 is TGTGCCAGCAAGAGCCCTTCCGGACTAGCTCATTTC. Translation gives CASKSPSGLAHF.

This clone has a single count. The chain uses TRBV30 and TRBJ1-5, with D possibly matching TRBD1 (5 bases). V lost 0 bases and J 2 bases, leaving 8 bases between the germline ends. The germline CDR1 and CDR2 sequences are GTSNPN and SVGIG (reference sequence). This CDR3 is built from 14 residues. CDR3 loop: CAWSVLGGNQPQHF. In DNA, the CDR3 is TGTGCCTGGAGTGTATTAGGGGGCAATCAGCCCCAGCATTTT.

A few counts support this clone. This sequence joins TRBV5-4 and TRBJ1-4; D is ambiguous. Per germline, CDR1 SGHNT and CDR2 YYREEE (reference sequence). The CDR3 contains 12 residues. The ends were cut back, 0 bases at V and 8 bases at J, with 5 bases in the middle. The CDR3 nucleotides read TGTGCCAGCAGCTTGGGTGACGAAAAACTGTTTTTT. Amino acids: CASSLGDEKLFF.

The chain is built from TRBV9 and TRBJ2-1; 9 nucleotides agree with TRBD1. Germline trimming cut 0 bases from V and 8 bases from J; bases unmatched to any gene: 6. The CDR3 is 15 amino acids. The V gene's germline CDR1 is SGDLS and CDR2 YYNGEE. CDR3 DNA sequence: TGTGCCAGCAGCGTAGATGGACAGGGGTTCGATGAGCAGTTCTTC. Encoded protein: CASSVDGQGFDEQFF.

This chain uses TRBV29-1 with TRBJ1-1, with TRBD1 as a possible D gene (5 bases). The CDR3 loop spans 14 amino acids. Germline values: CDR1 SQVTM, CDR2 ANQGSEA. Between the trimmed V and J ends, which lost 6 bases and 4 bases, there was a span of 18 bases. The CDR3 DNA sequence: TGCAGCGTCGAACCACGTATGAGGGGCACTGAAGCTTTCTTT. Its protein is CSVEPRMRGTEAFF.

This clone was seen a handful of times. V gene TRBV6-5 combines with J gene TRBJ1-1; the D is unclear. V was shortened by 0 bases and J by 4 bases, with 12 bases between the two germline ends. This CDR3 is 15 amino acids long. CDR1 and CDR2 from the germline V gene are MNHEY and SVGAGI. The CDR3 bases are TGTGCCAGCAGTTACTCAGAGGGTTGGACCACTGAAGCTTTCTTT. Protein: CASSYSEGWTTEAFF.

The chain recombines TRBV27 with TRBJ1-5; D not resolved. This CDR3 has 15 amino acids. V was shortened by 0 bases and J by 0 bases, with 6 bases between the two germline ends. CDR1 and CDR2 from the germline V gene are MNHEY and SMNVEV (reference sequence). In DNA form, the CDR3 reads TGTGCCAGCAGTTTATCGGGGAGTAGCAATCAGCCCCAGCATTTT. It yields the protein CASSLSGSSNQPQHF.

The chain couples TRBV27 to TRBJ1-1, with D unclear. The length of the CDR3 is 12 residues. Trimming removed 9 bases from V and 5 bases from J, with 13 bases in between. Germline values: CDR1 MNHEY, CDR2 SMNVEV (reference sequence). This CDR3 reads CARDGIGTEAFF. The CDR3 DNA sequence: TGTGCCAGGGACGGTATTGGGACTGAAGCTTTCTTT.

This rearrangement joins TRBV15 to TRBJ1-6; 7 bases map to TRBD1. Trimming removed 3 bases from V and 10 bases from J; junction bases left unmatched: 3. Germline CDR1 and CDR2: LNHNV and YYDKDF (reference sequence). The CDR3 loop spans 13 amino acids. CDR3 sequence reads: CATSRGQNSPLHF. The CDR3 DNA reads TGTGCCACCAGCAGGGGACAGAACTCACCCCTCCACTTT.

The V gene is TRBV6-5, the J gene TRBJ1-6; D remains unclear. CDR1 and CDR2 (germline): MNHEY, SVGAGI. The CDR3 sequence is 13 residues long. V lost 6 bases to trimming and J lost 7 bases, with 10 bases between them. This CDR3 is CASRSDWNSPLHF. The CDR3 coding sequence is TGTGCCAGCAGGTCTGACTGGAATTCACCCCTCCACTTT.

The chain combines TRBV19 with TRBJ1-1; D possibly corresponds to TRBD1 (5 bases). The germline gives CDR1 LNHDA, CDR2 SQIVND (reference sequence). Trimming cost V 3 bases and J 4 bases, with 15 bases left between them. The CDR3 sequence is 15 residues long. This CDR3 reads CASSIGGGRGTEAFF. The DNA of the CDR3 is TGTGCCAGTAGTATTGGGGGAGGGAGGGGCACTGAAGCTTTCTTT.

The chain joins TRBV18 to TRBJ2-7; TRBD2 matches at 11 bases. This CDR3 region has 15 residues. Trimming cost V 6 bases and J 1 base; bases outside gene matches: 5. The germline V gene has CDR1 KGHSH and CDR2 LQKENI. As DNA, the CDR3 is TGTGCCAGCTCCCCTAGCGGGGGGAAATCCTACGAGCAGTACTTC. Translation gives CASSPSGGKSYEQYF.